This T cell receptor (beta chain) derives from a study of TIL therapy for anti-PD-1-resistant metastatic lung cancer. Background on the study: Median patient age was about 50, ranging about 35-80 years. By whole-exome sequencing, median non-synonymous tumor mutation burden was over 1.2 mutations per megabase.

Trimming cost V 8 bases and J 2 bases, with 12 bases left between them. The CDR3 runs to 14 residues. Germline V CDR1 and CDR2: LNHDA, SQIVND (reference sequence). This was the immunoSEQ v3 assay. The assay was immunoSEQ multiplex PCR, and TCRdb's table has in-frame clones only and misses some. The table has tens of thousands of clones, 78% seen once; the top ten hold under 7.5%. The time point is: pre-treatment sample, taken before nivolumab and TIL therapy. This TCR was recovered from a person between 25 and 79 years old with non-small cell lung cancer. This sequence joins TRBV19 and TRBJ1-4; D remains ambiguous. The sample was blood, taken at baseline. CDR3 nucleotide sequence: TGTGCCAGTGGCCCGGTCAGCACTAATGAAAAACTGTTTTTT. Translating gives CASGPVSTNEKLFF.